This TCR beta chain was sequenced for a study of T cell responses to AZD1222 COVID-19 vaccine. Regarding the study as a whole: Just a handful of people given AZD1222 tested seropositive at baseline. Increases in Spike-specific TCR breadth and depth were seen after two AZD1222 doses. Donors were mostly white British, more females; clonal diversity possibly underestimated.

Remarks on this clone: No antigen is known for it.

Generated by immunoSEQ multiplex PCR, the TCRdb table keeps only in-frame clones and is missing some. The sample records some 100,000 clones, more than 70% being singletons. The source of this sequence is an adult who received the AZD1222 COVID-19 vaccine. The sequencing used peripheral blood, collected 28 days after the second AZD1222 dose.

Here the CDR3 reads CASSPTIELKPQHF. CDR3 sequence (DNA): TGTGCCAGCTCACCCACAATTGAACTTAAGCCCCAGCATTTT. The chain employs TRBV18 and TRBJ1-5; D remains ambiguous. Trimming shortened V by 3 bases and J by 8 bases, and 14 bases separated the two germline ends. Per germline, CDR1 KGHSH and CDR2 LQKENI. This CDR3 has 14 residues.